Each of the 5 T cell receptor beta chains below was sequenced from the same sample in a study of T cell repertoires in cytomegalovirus infection. From the reads, TCRdb called clonotypes with MiXCR, one entry per CDR3 protein. This sample has fewer than 400,000 distinct CDR3 sequences; around a sixth occur once, and the top ten carry less than 9.5%. The sample comprised PBMCs. Receptors originate from a human donor in good health (CMV status not recorded). Some clones in this sample may be carry-over from other donors' samples.

This rearrangement joins TRBV19 to TRBJ1-1, with 11 bases identical to TRBD1. With 6 bases clipped from V and 3 bases from J, the junction kept 6 bases outside the gene matches. The CDR3 runs 15 residues. Germline values: CDR1 LNHDA, CDR2 SQIVND (reference sequence). The CDR3 is CASRSGTGGYTEAFF. The CDR3 DNA is TGTGCCAGTAGATCCGGGACAGGGGGTTACACTGAAGCTTTCTTT.

The chain links TRBV29-1 to TRBJ1-4; tentative D call: TRBD1 (5 bases). This CDR3 contains 12 residues. Between the trimmed V and J ends, which lost 6 bases and 7 bases, there was a span of 12 bases. Germline V CDR1 and CDR2: SQVTM, ANQGSEA. For the CDR3, the DNA is TGCAGCGTCAGGGAGATGGGTGAAAAACTGTTTTTT. This codes for CSVREMGEKLFF.

This clonotype occurred many times. This chain connects TRBV14 to TRBJ1-2, with a possible D match to TRBD1 (6 bases). CDR1 SGHDN and CDR2 FVKESK come from the germline V gene. V lost 3 bases and J lost 8, with 22 bases in between. There are 16 residues in the CDR3. The CDR3 region has the DNA TGTGCCAGCAGCCATGAAGATCCTGGAGCAGGGACAGGCTACACCTTC. Encoded protein: CASSHEDPGAGTGYTF.

This clonotype was detected only a few times. The rearrangement uses TRBV11-2 and TRBJ2-1; D might be TRBD2 (6 bases). This CDR3 is 12 amino acids long. Germline V lookup: CDR1 SGHAT, CDR2 FQNNGV. V was trimmed by 6 bases and J by 8 bases, leaving 11 bases between them. The CDR3 DNA follows: TGTGCCAGCAGGGGAGGTGGACATGAGCAGTTCTTC. Protein: CASRGGGHEQFF.

This clonotype was picked up many times. The gene calls are TRBV7-9 and TRBJ1-2; no definite D call. Trimming shortened V by 1 base and J by 0 bases, and 6 bases separated the two germline ends. The CDR3 length is 14 residues. CDR1 and CDR2 (germline): SEHNR, FQNEAQ (reference sequence). CDR3 in amino acids: CASSLGGANYGYTF. The CDR3 DNA follows: TGTGCCAGCAGCTTAGGAGGAGCTAACTATGGCTACACCTTC.